These 21 T cell receptor beta chains came from one sample sequenced in a study of regulatory T cells in long-lasting Graves disease. Investigators prepared the TCR beta libraries by applying iRepertoire HTBI primers and Arm-PCR of CDR3 regions. TCRdb reprocessed the multiplex PCR reads via MiXCR and lists one record per CDR3 protein. In the table there are a few hundred thousand distinct CDR3 sequences, about an eighth of which are singletons. Described time point: newly diagnosed GD, antithyroid drugs for less than 3 months. PBMC-extracted RNA yielded the TCR library. The same specimen was also included in a second study, on T cells in Graves' hyperthyroidism and ophthalmopathy.

The sample in question was peripheral blood mononuclear cells (PBMCs), obtained at new diagnosis, from a patient treated with antithyroid drugs. The receptor set was obtained from a woman younger than 35 with Graves disease.

The sample holds many counts of this clonotype. The chain uses TRBV11-2 and TRBJ2-1; unclear D gene. CDR1 SGHAT and CDR2 FQNNGV come from the germline V gene. The ends were cut back, 1 base at V and 7 bases at J, with 8 bases in the middle. This CDR3 has 13 amino acids. DNA for the CDR3: TGTGCCAGCAGCTTAGCCTCTATGAATGAGCAGTTCTTC. Its protein is CASSLASMNEQFF.

This clonotype was seen a few times. The genes are TRBV7-6 and TRBJ2-7; 8 bases are a match to TRBD1. CDR3 size: 16 residues. Looked up from germline, CDR1 is SGHVS and CDR2 is FNYEAQ. V lost 4 bases and J lost 0; bases outside the gene matches: 8. The CDR3 region has the DNA TGTGCCAGCAGCTCCCCAGGACAGGGAAGCTCCTACGAGCAGTACTTC. The encoded protein is CASSSPGQGSSYEQYF.

This clonotype has at least ten counts. The V call is TRBV28, the J call TRBJ2-1; D unclear. Between the trimmed V and J ends, which lost 6 bases and 4 bases, there was a span of 10 bases. Germline V gene lookup returns CDR1 MDHEN and CDR2 SYDVKM. CDR3 length: 13 amino acids. The CDR3 DNA sequence: TGTGCCAGCAGCCCTGGACGTTACAATGAGCAGTTCTTC. Amino acids: CASSPGRYNEQFF.

This clonotype was observed a few times. The rearrangement uses TRBV12-3 or TRBV12-4 and TRBJ1-2; no clear D gene. V lost 7 bases, J lost 1 base, and 10 bases lay in between. This CDR3 has 13 residues. The CDR3 DNA reads TGTGCCAGCAAGGAGAGCAATAACTATGGCTACACCTTC. Residues: CASKESNNYGYTF.

This clonotype was observed a handful of times. This chain links TRBV2 with TRBJ2-1, with D maybe TRBD2 (5 bases). The CDR3 extends over 11 amino acids. From germline, CDR1 is SNHLY and CDR2 FYNNEI. The germline V and J ends were trimmed by 4 bases and 14 bases, with 12 bases remaining between them. The CDR3 region has the DNA TGTGCCAGCAGTGCGGCGGGTCTTAAGTTCTTC. Its protein product is CASSAAGLKFF. Based on the CDR3 plus reference TRBV2 and TRBJ2-1, the full variable domain is EPEVTQTPSHQVTQMGQEVILRCVPISNHLYFYWYRQILGQKVEFLVSFYNNEISEKSEIFDDQFSVERPDGSNFTLKIRSTKLEDSAMYFCASSAAGLKFFGPGTRLTVL.

In its sample, this clonotype was seen many times. The V gene is TRBV13, the J gene TRBJ2-4; 9 nucleotides agree with TRBD1. This CDR3 has 19 residues. Germline assignment: CDR1 PRHDT and CDR2 FYEKMQ (reference sequence). With 3 bases clipped from V and 8 bases from J, the junction kept 20 bases outside the gene matches. CDR3 DNA sequence: TGTGCCAGCAGCTTCGCTCTGGGGCGGACAGGGGACGAGCGGGACATTCAGTACTTC. Encoded protein: CASSFALGRTGDERDIQYF.

This clonotype came up many times. V is TRBV28 and J is TRBJ1-1, with TRBD1 matching over 8 bases. The CDR3 sequence is 15 residues long. Germline-derived CDR1 and CDR2 are MDHEN and SYDVKM. V dropped 8 bases and J dropped 6; count of bases not matched to a gene: 14. CDR3 sequence: CASPGQGSVTAEAFF. The CDR3 DNA follows: TGTGCCAGCCCCGGACAGGGATCAGTTACGGCTGAAGCTTTCTTT. Filled out from reference TRBV28 and TRBJ1-1, the complete variable domain reads DVKVTQSSRYLVKRTGEKVFLECVQDMDHENMFWYRQDPGLGLRLIYFSYDVKMKEKGDIPEGYSVSREKKERFSLILESASTNQTSMYLCASPGQGSVTAEAFFGQGTRLTVV.

A few counts support this clonotype. The chain employs TRBV6-5 and TRBJ2-7, with 9 bases matching TRBD1. There are 16 residues in the CDR3. V lost 4 bases, J lost 3 bases, and 10 bases stayed unmatched. The germline gives CDR1 MNHEY, CDR2 SVGAGI. CDR3 DNA sequence: TGTGCCAGCAGTTTCCGGACAGGGGAATCCTACTACGAGCAGTACTTC. Protein product: CASSFRTGESYYEQYF.

Ten or more counts support this clonotype. The rearrangement joins TRBV20-1 to TRBJ2-5; 9 bases are shared with TRBD1. V trimming: 5 bases; J trimming: 7 bases; junction bases outside the gene matches: 8. This CDR3 is 13 amino acids long. Germline loops: CDR1 DFQATT, CDR2 SNEGSKA (reference sequence). DNA for the CDR3: TGCAGTGCTGTGGGACAGGGTTGGGGGACCCAGTACTTC. Its translation: CSAVGQGWGTQYF.

This clonotype was observed a handful of times. The chain uses TRBV4-2 and TRBJ1-2, with 8 bases aligning to TRBD1. V dropped 0 bases and J dropped 5; count of bases not matched to a gene: 8. CDR1 LGHNA and CDR2 YNFKEQ come from the germline V gene. CDR3 length: 16 residues. The CDR3 DNA reads as TGTGCCAGCAGCCAAGATCTCCGACAGGGGCTGTATGGCTACACCTTC. It encodes CASSQDLRQGLYGYTF.

A few counts support this clonotype. V gene TRBV2 combines with J gene TRBJ2-3, with 10 bases identical to TRBD2. The length of the CDR3 is 14 residues. V dropped 6 bases and J dropped 2; count of bases not matched to a gene: 2. The V gene's germline CDR1 is SNHLY and CDR2 FYNNEI. The DNA for the CDR3 is TGTGCCAGCAGAGGGACTAGCGTCACAGATACGCAGTATTTT. Encoded protein: CASRGTSVTDTQYF.

This clonotype was detected only a few times. This rearrangement joins TRBV19 to TRBJ2-3, with 12 bases that match TRBD2. J gave up 3 bases and V 6 bases, and 13 bases lay outside the gene matches. Germline CDR1 reads LNHDA; CDR2 reads SQIVND (reference sequence). The CDR3 is 18 residues long. Here the CDR3 DNA reads TGTGCCAGTAGCAAACTAGCGGGGGGCCTTCCACGGACAGATACGCAGTATTTT. Its translation is CASSKLAGGLPRTDTQYF.

This clonotype was found many times. Here the CDR3 reads CSDGGYTF. The CDR3 bases are TGCAGTGACGGTGGCTACACCTTC. The chain employs TRBV20-1 and TRBJ1-2; D remains ambiguous. CDR3 size: 8 residues. The V gene's germline CDR1 is DFQATT and CDR2 SNEGSKA (reference sequence). Trimming removed 7 bases at V and 7 bases at J, with 4 bases between.

This clonotype was seen at least ten times. The rearrangement uses TRBV7-9 and TRBJ2-2, with 9 bases lining up with TRBD1. V dropped 5 bases and J dropped 4; count of bases not matched to a gene: 17. Germline CDR1 reads SEHNR; CDR2 reads FQNEAQ (reference sequence). The CDR3 contains 19 residues. The CDR3 reads CASSGQFRDRDLVTGELFF. In nucleotides, the CDR3 is TGTGCCAGCAGCGGGCAATTCCGGGACAGGGATCTCGTCACCGGGGAGCTGTTTTTT. Drawing the rest from reference TRBV7-9 and TRBJ2-2, the complete variable domain is DTGVSQNPRHKITKRGQNVTFRCDPISEHNRLYWYRQTLGQGPEFLTYFQNEAQLEKSRLLSDRFSAERPKGSFSTLEIQRTEQGDSAMYLCASSGQFRDRDLVTGELFFGEGSRLTVL.

A few counts support this clonotype. The chain combines TRBV9 with TRBJ2-7, with D possibly being TRBD1 (6 bases). The germline V gene encodes CDR1 SGDLS and CDR2 YYNGEE. V lost 0 bases, J lost 4 bases, and 14 bases lay in between. The CDR3 runs to 15 residues. The CDR3 DNA follows: TGTGCCAGCAGCGTAGATGCAGGGGCGGTTTACGAGCAGTACTTC. This codes for CASSVDAGAVYEQYF.

This clonotype has a count of ten or more. The chain uses TRBV4-3 and TRBJ1-1; D gene ambiguous. The germline V and J ends were trimmed by 4 bases and 4 bases, with 16 bases remaining between them. Germline assignment: CDR1 LGHNA and CDR2 YSLEER. The CDR3 totals 15 residues. The chain's CDR3 is CASSPTAGVITEAFF. DNA of the CDR3: TGCGCCAGCAGCCCGACGGCGGGAGTAATCACTGAAGCTTTCTTT.

The V and J genes are TRBV29-1 and TRBJ2-5; either TRBD1 or TRBD2 may fit D (5 bases each). V was shortened by 4 bases and J by 1 base, with 16 bases between the two germline ends. CDR1 and CDR2 from the germline V gene are SQVTM and ANQGSEA. CDR3 length equals 15 residues. The DNA for the CDR3 is TGCAGCGTTGGGGGGATGAAGTTCGGCCAAGAGACCCAGTACTTC. Its translation is CSVGGMKFGQETQYF.

The chain links TRBV20-1 to TRBJ2-1; no firm D call. The germline gives CDR1 DFQATT, CDR2 SNEGSKA (reference sequence). V was clipped by 8 bases and J by 4 bases, with 15 bases between them. The CDR3 totals 13 residues. The CDR3 bases are TGCAGTCCAGTCGTCCCTCCGTACAATGAGCAGTTCTTC. Amino acid sequence: CSPVVPPYNEQFF.

This clonotype has a handful of counts. The chain joins TRBV4-2 to TRBJ2-3; weak D call: TRBD2 (7 bases). The V gene's germline CDR1 is LGHNA and CDR2 YNFKEQ. The ends were cut back, 4 bases at V and 4 bases at J, with 15 bases in the middle. The CDR3 sequence is 15 residues long. This chain's CDR3 is CASSLRGGTSDTQYF. The CDR3 nucleotides read TGTGCCAGCAGCCTGAGGGGGGGGACCTCAGATACGCAGTATTTT.

Many counts were recorded for this clonotype. The chain joins TRBV28 to TRBJ2-1; D is unclear. The CDR3 consists of 14 residues. Trimming removed 2 bases at V and 0 bases at J, with 5 bases between. Germline V gene sequence: CDR1 MDHEN, CDR2 SYDVKM. In nucleotides, the CDR3 is TGTGCCAGCAGTTTACTTGGCTCCTACAATGAGCAGTTCTTC. The encoded protein is CASSLLGSYNEQFF.

This clonotype was counted at least ten times. The chain carries TRBV9 and TRBJ1-2; D ambiguous. V gave up 0 bases and J gave up 8 bases, with 14 bases separating them. CDR3 length equals 14 residues. The germline gives CDR1 SGDLS, CDR2 YYNGEE. The CDR3, as DNA: TGTGCCAGCAGCGTAGGGAAGACCCTGGGAGGCTACACCTTC. Protein sequence: CASSVGKTLGGYTF.